The 22 T cell receptor beta chains reported below all come from one sample, sequenced in a study of T cell clonality in common variable immunodeficiency. Sequencing was performed with immunoSEQ multiplex PCR; in TCRdb, only in-frame clones are kept and a portion is missing. This sample has around 81,000 clones and no singletons, with 0.8% in the ten largest. Sequences were obtained from peripheral blood mononuclear cells. Source of these receptors: a person aged 18 to 70 in good health.

The sample holds many counts of this clone. The CDR3 extends 3 residues past the end of the read, so its final part is completed from the germline J gene. V is TRBV29-1 and J is TRBJ2-7; D is ambiguous. The germline V and J ends were trimmed by 5 bases and 3 bases, with 20 bases remaining between them. Per the germline V gene, CDR1 is SQVTM and CDR2 is ANQGSEA. The CDR3 has 15 amino acids. Incomplete CDR3 DNA: TGCAGCGTTAGAGAGGATCTGGGCCCCAACTACGAG. Translated, it gives CSVREDLGPNYE. The entire CDR3 reads CSVREDLGPNYEQYF.

This clone was recorded at least ten times. Read sequence stops 3 residues before the CDR3 end, and the germline J gene provides the missing end. V and J are TRBV5-1 and TRBJ2-5, with D perhaps matching TRBD1 (6 bases). Germline CDR1 SGHRS, CDR2 YFSETQ. V lost 3 bases and J 5 bases, leaving 14 bases between the germline ends. This CDR3 contains 14 residues. The part of the CDR3 DNA that was read is TGCGCCAGCAGCTCCACAGGGTCCCGGGAGACC. It encodes CASSSTGSRET. The CDR3 reads in full as CASSSTGSRETQYF.

This clone was seen repeatedly, ten times or more. The CDR3 end lies 3 residues beyond the end of the read and is filled in from the germline J gene. V and J are TRBV7-2 and TRBJ2-5; the D gene is possibly TRBD2 (5 bases). This CDR3 region has 15 residues. Trimming stripped 1 base from V and 2 bases from J, with 11 bases between. Germline CDR1 reads SGHTA; CDR2 reads FQGNSA. The sequenced part of the CDR3 DNA is TGTGCCAGCAGCTTAGGCGGACTGTCTCAAGAGACC. This gives the protein CASSLGGLSQET. The entire CDR3 protein reads CASSLGGLSQETQYF.

This clone was seen at least ten times. The read finishes 3 residues shy of the CDR3 end, and the germline J gene is used to complete it. This chain uses TRBV2 with TRBJ2-5, with TRBD1 identical over 7 bases. Germline V CDR1 and CDR2: SNHLY, FYNNEI. J lost 7 bases, V lost 4 bases, and 12 bases had no gene match. The CDR3 loop spans 15 amino acids. The CDR3 bases that were read are TGTGCCAGCAGTGGCGGACAGGATCTTAGAGGGACC. It translates to CASSGGQDLRGT. The whole CDR3 reads CASSGGQDLRGTQYF.

This clone occurred many times. The read gets to within 3 residues of the CDR3 end, and the germline J gene fills in the rest. This chain connects TRBV7-3 to TRBJ2-1; 11 bases are a match to TRBD2. The V gene end was trimmed by 3 bases and the J gene end by 3 bases; junction bases not matched to a gene: 4. This CDR3 region has 16 residues. Per the germline V gene, CDR1 is SGHTA and CDR2 is FQGTGA. The part of the CDR3 DNA that was read is TGTGCCAGCAGCTTTCAAACTAGCGGGGGCTACAATGAG. Translation: CASSFQTSGGYNE. The full CDR3 protein is CASSFQTSGGYNEQFF.

Many counts were recorded for this clone. The read halts 3 residues ahead of the CDR3 end, with the missing end drawn from the germline J gene. J is TRBJ2-7 and V is TRBV6-2 or TRBV6-3, with TRBD1 matching over 7 bases. V gave up 6 bases and J gave up 4 bases; unmatched junction bases: 9. Germline assignment: CDR1 MNHEY and CDR2 SVGEGT. The CDR3 runs 14 residues. CDR3: CASRRSGTVYEQYF. CDR3 DNA (partial): TGTGCCAGCAGGAGGTCCGGGACAGTTTACGAG.

This clone came up many times. The read terminates 3 residues ahead of where the CDR3 ends, so the germline J gene completes it. V is TRBV19 and J is TRBJ2-5; 9 bases are shared with TRBD1. The CDR3 loop spans 13 amino acids. Germline loops: CDR1 LNHDA, CDR2 SQIVND (reference sequence). J gave up 4 bases and V 6 bases, and 3 bases lay outside the gene matches. Incomplete CDR3 DNA: TGTGCCAGTAGCACAGGGGGCGCAGAGACC. Protein: CASSTGGAET. The full CDR3 sequence reads CASSTGGAETQYF.

In its sample, this clone was seen many times. The sequenced fragment ends 3 residues before the CDR3 boundary, so the rest is inferred from the germline J gene. J is TRBJ2-7 and V is TRBV7-2; perhaps TRBD2 as D (5 bases). V dropped 5 bases and J dropped 3 bases, with 11 bases sitting between them. The germline CDR1 and CDR2 sequences are SGHTA and FQGNSA. This CDR3 is 13 amino acids long. CDR3 in amino acids: CASSVTRGYEQYF. The sequenced part of the CDR3 DNA is TGTGCCAGCAGCGTCACACGGGGCTACGAG. The full variable domain, with the rest looked up from reference TRBV7-2 and TRBJ2-7, is GAGVSQSPSNKVTEKGKDVELRCDPISGHTALYWYRQSLGQGLEFLIYFQGNSAPDKSGLPSDRFSAERTGGSVSTLTIQRTQQEDSAVYLCASSVTRGYEQYFGPGTRLTVT.

This clone was seen ten or more times. The observed sequence ends 3 residues before the CDR3 terminus, with the missing tail filled in from the germline J gene. The J gene is TRBJ2-7, the V gene TRBV7-9; D is unresolved. This CDR3 has 13 amino acids. Germline V gives CDR1 SEHNR, CDR2 FQNEAQ (reference sequence). V was trimmed by 4 bases and J by 2 bases, leaving 9 bases between them. The part of the CDR3 DNA that was read is TGTGCCAGCAGCTACTACCCCGCCTACGAG. Amino acids: CASSYYPAYE. The full CDR3 is CASSYYPAYEQYF.

This clone showed up many times. The sequenced fragment ends 3 residues before the CDR3 boundary, so the rest is inferred from the germline J gene. The chain joins TRBV10-3 to TRBJ2-1; D is possibly TRBD1 (5 bases). Trimming stripped 10 bases from V and 8 bases from J, with 12 bases between. Germline CDR1 is ENHRY and CDR2 is SYGVKD. The CDR3 is 11 residues long. CDR3 DNA (partial): TGTGCCAGCAGGGTAGAGCATGAG. Translation gives CASRVEHE. In full, the CDR3 reads CASRVEHEQFF.

This clone was picked up many times. The DNA ends 3 residues before the CDR3 does, and the rest of the CDR3 is filled in from the germline J gene. This chain links TRBV5-1 with TRBJ2-1; 7 nucleotides line up with TRBD2. Germline V CDR1 and CDR2: SGHRS, YFSETQ. V was pared by 3 bases and J by 6 bases, with 6 bases of the junction left unmatched. The CDR3 is 14 amino acids. The part of the CDR3 DNA that was read is TGCGCCAGCAGCTGGGGAGGGGATTTCAATGAG. Its translation is CASSWGGDFNE. The entire CDR3 protein reads CASSWGGDFNEQFF.

This clone was seen repeatedly, ten times or more. The read stops 3 residues short of the end of the CDR3; the missing end is completed from the germline J gene. J is TRBJ2-1 and V is TRBV29-1; TRBD1 matches at 7 bases. The germline gives CDR1 SQVTM, CDR2 ANQGSEA. V lost 0 bases, J lost 7 bases, and 6 bases stayed unmatched. The length of the CDR3 is 14 residues. CDR3 sequence: CSVEEVGGKNEQFF. The part of the CDR3 DNA that was read is TGCAGCGTTGAAGAGGTAGGGGGCAAAAATGAG.

This clone occurred many times. The junction shows a germline mismatch at one end, possibly a read error. The sequenced fragment ends 3 residues before the CDR3 boundary, so the rest is inferred from the germline J gene. The V and J genes are TRBV7-7 and TRBJ2-5, with 10 bases identical to TRBD2. Germline V gene data show CDR1 as SSHAT and CDR2 as FNYEAQ (reference sequence). The CDR3 has 15 residues. Partial CDR3 DNA: TGTGCTAGCAGCTTGTCTAGCGGGAGTGTTGAGACC. Its protein is CASSLSSGSVET. The CDR3 reads in full as CASSLSSGSVETQYF.

There are many counts of this clone. Read coverage stops 3 residues before the CDR3 terminus; the germline J gene supplies the remainder. The chain combines TRBV19 with TRBJ2-6; TRBD1 might be the D (6 bases). CDR1 is LNHDA and CDR2 is SQIVND in the germline V gene (reference sequence). V lost 6 bases and J lost 4, with 10 bases in between. There are 14 residues in the CDR3. The CDR3 DNA, read in part, is TGTGCCAGTAGAACAGGGTCCGGGGCCAACGTC. This codes for CASRTGSGANV. The full CDR3 is CASRTGSGANVLTF.

This clone is termed medium-sized. The read gets to within 3 residues of the CDR3 end, and the germline J gene fills in the rest. This sequence joins TRBV29-1 and TRBJ2-6; maybe TRBD1 (5 bases). The V end lost 7 bases, the J end lost 0 bases, and 7 bases lay between the germline ends. Germline CDR1 reads SQVTM; CDR2 reads ANQGSEA. The CDR3 consists of 13 residues. The CDR3 region is CSATDSGANVLTF. Partial CDR3 DNA: TGCAGCGCGACAGACTCTGGGGCCAACGTC.

As to this clone: The read stops 3 residues short of the end of the CDR3; the missing end is completed from the germline J gene. V usage is TRBV2 and J usage is TRBJ2-7; 7 nucleotides line up with TRBD1. Germline V gene sequence: CDR1 SNHLY, CDR2 FYNNEI. V shed 6 bases and J 3 bases; nucleotides not matched to a gene: 8. The CDR3 is 14 residues long. CDR3 protein: CASSLQGSDYEQYF. CDR3 DNA (partial): TGTGCCAGCAGCCTACAGGGGTCCGACTACGAG.

This clone showed up many times. The CDR3 end falls 3 residues outside the read, so it is completed with the germline J gene. The V and J genes are TRBV20-1 and TRBJ2-3, with D possibly being TRBD1 (6 bases). This CDR3 comprises 13 residues. V lost 3 bases, J lost 1 base, and 8 bases lay in between. Germline V gene sequence: CDR1 DFQATT, CDR2 SNEGSKA (reference sequence). CDR3 loop: CSASDRRTDTQYF. The CDR3 bases that were read are TGCAGTGCTAGTGACAGGCGCACAGATACG.

The table lists this clone with many counts. The read stops 3 residues short of the end of the CDR3; the missing end is completed from the germline J gene. V is TRBV12-3 or TRBV12-4 and J is TRBJ1-5, with TRBD1 as a possible D gene (6 bases). This CDR3 comprises 14 residues. V was cut by 3 bases and J by 5 bases, with 11 bases left in between. The chain's CDR3 is CASSLGTRDQPQHF. CDR3 DNA, as far as it was read: TGTGCCAGCAGTTTGGGGACACGGGATCAGCCC.

At least ten counts were recorded for this clone. The read falls 3 residues short of the CDR3 end, and the missing part is taken from the germline J gene. This sequence joins TRBV7-9 and TRBJ2-5; 11 nucleotides agree with TRBD2. Losses at the gene ends were 3 bases for V and 5 bases for J; bases not matched to a gene: 5. Germline assignment: CDR1 SEHNR and CDR2 FQNEAQ (reference sequence). There are 15 residues in the CDR3. CDR3 in amino acids: CASSFWLAGGETQYF. The CDR3 bases that were read are TGTGCCAGCAGCTTTTGGCTAGCGGGAGGCGAGACC.

This clone has ten or more counts. The observed sequence ends 3 residues before the CDR3 terminus, with the missing tail filled in from the germline J gene. This chain connects TRBV7-8 to TRBJ2-3; 7 bases agree with TRBD2. This CDR3 comprises 16 residues. Germline V gene sequence: CDR1 SGHVS, CDR2 FQNEAQ. The junction had 10 bases not matched to a gene; V was cut back by 4 bases and J by 3 bases. The part of the CDR3 DNA that was read is TGTGCCAGCAGCTCACCGATCAGCGGGGATACAGATACG. This translates into CASSSPISGDTDT. The full CDR3 reads CASSSPISGDTDTQYF.

Ten or more counts support this clone. Read coverage stops 3 residues before the CDR3 terminus; the germline J gene supplies the remainder. The V call is TRBV11-2, the J call TRBJ2-3; D remains unclear. This CDR3 is 11 amino acids long. V was trimmed by 5 bases and J by 4 bases, leaving 4 bases between them. Looked up from germline, CDR1 is SGHAT and CDR2 is FQNNGV. The sequenced CDR3 bases are TGTGCCAGCAGCCCCTCAGATACG. Its translation is CASSPSDT. The entire CDR3 protein reads CASSPSDTQYF.

This clone was detected ten times or more. The missing CDR3 end, 3 residues past where the read stops, is filled in from the germline J gene. The chain links TRBV7-6 to TRBJ2-2; D is perhaps TRBD2 (5 bases). The V and J ends lost 5 bases and 7 bases respectively, with 14 bases between them. In germline, CDR1 is SGHVS, CDR2 FNYEAQ. This CDR3 contains 14 residues. The CDR3 bases that were read are TGTGCCAGCAGCCGCACGGCGGAGGTCGGGGAG. Amino acids: CASSRTAEVGE. The entire CDR3 protein reads CASSRTAEVGELFF.